The 17 T cell receptor beta chains below come from one sample, sequenced in a study of T cells in Graves' hyperthyroidism and ophthalmopathy. RNA transcripts provided the source from which TCR beta CDR3 regions were amplified. The HTBI primer set served for first-round RT-PCR of the TCR CDR3. TCRdb reprocessed the multiplex PCR reads with MiXCR, giving one entry per CDR3 protein. The table records approximately 490,000 distinct CDR3 sequences, less than 25% of them present only once. The sample comprised blood. These receptors were obtained from a woman aged 70 to 79 with Graves' ophthalmopathy.

The chain carries TRBV12-5 and TRBJ1-2; 9 nucleotides line up with TRBD1. With 1 base clipped from V and 8 bases from J, the junction kept 2 bases outside the gene matches. Germline lookup yields CDR1 LGHNT and CDR2 FRNRAP. CDR3 length equals 13 residues. CDR3 sequence: CASGLAGQGGYTF. CDR3 bases: TGTGCTAGTGGTTTGGCGGGACAGGGAGGCTACACCTTC.

The V call is TRBV6-7, the J call TRBJ2-7; 7 nucleotides align to TRBD1. TRBV6-7 is sorted into the ORF group, with uncertain function. Losses at the gene ends were 1 base for V and 2 bases for J; bases not matched to a gene: 8. The CDR3 length is 16 residues. The CDR3 here is CASSYWRGTETYEQYF. CDR3 DNA: TGTGCCAGCAGTTACTGGCGAGGGACAGAAACCTACGAGCAGTACTTC.

The chain has TRBV6-1 and TRBJ2-2; 9 bases match TRBD2. This CDR3 is built from 16 residues. Looked up from germline, CDR1 is MNHNS and CDR2 is SASEGT. V lost 6 bases to trimming and J lost 5 bases; unmatched junction nucleotides: 10. CDR3 sequence (DNA): TGTGCCAGCAGCAGCGCGGGAGGGCCGCGGACCGGGGAGCTGTTTTTT. Its protein product is CASSSAGGPRTGELFF.

This clonotype showed up many times. The V gene is TRBV2, the J gene TRBJ1-5, with 8 nucleotides matching TRBD1. J gave up 4 bases and V 4 bases, and 3 bases lay outside the gene matches. The CDR3 extends over 14 amino acids. Germline CDR1 is SNHLY and CDR2 is FYNNEI. CDR3 coding DNA: TGTGCCAGCAGTGGCGGACAGGGAAATCAGCCCCAGCATTTT. Its translation is CASSGGQGNQPQHF.

As for this clonotype: This clone may be a read error of a much larger clone one base away. The chain carries TRBV28 and TRBJ1-2; D remains unclear. V was trimmed by 2 bases and J by 5 bases, leaving 9 bases between them. Germline V gene data show CDR1 as MDHEN and CDR2 as SYDVKM. The CDR3 runs 13 residues. CDR3 sequence: CASSLAEEYGYTF. CDR3 nucleotides: TGTGCCAGCAGTTTAGCGGAGGAATATGGCTACACCTTC.

This clonotype occurred a few times. This rearrangement joins TRBV7-2 to TRBJ2-1, with 7 bases that match TRBD1. Losses at the gene ends were 1 base for V and 7 bases for J; bases not matched to a gene: 10. The CDR3 spans 16 residues. The germline V gene has CDR1 SGHTA and CDR2 FQGNSA. CDR3 sequence reads: CASSLVGTGALNEQFF. In DNA form, the CDR3 reads TGTGCCAGCAGCTTAGTAGGTACAGGGGCGTTAAATGAGCAGTTCTTC.

The chain carries TRBV12-3 or TRBV12-4 and TRBJ2-3; 8 bases agree with TRBD2. The V gene end was trimmed by 6 bases and the J gene end by 0 bases; junction bases not matched to a gene: 17. CDR3 length equals 19 residues. This CDR3 reads CASRFRLAHSLSSTDTQYF. The DNA for the CDR3 is TGTGCCAGCAGATTTCGACTAGCGCACTCACTAAGTAGCACAGATACGCAGTATTTT.

The rearrangement joins TRBV9 to TRBJ2-3, with TRBD2 matching 7 bases. V was clipped by 4 bases and J by 1 base; unmatched bases: 6. The CDR3 length is 15 residues. Germline CDR1 is SGDLS and CDR2 is YYNGEE. The DNA of the CDR3 is TGTGCCAGCAGCCTGACTAGCAGGGGCACAGATACGCAGTATTTT. It specifies CASSLTSRGTDTQYF.

The chain joins TRBV18 to TRBJ2-5; D is undetermined. Trimming took 3 bases from V and 5 from J, leaving 10 bases between them. The CDR3 consists of 13 residues. Germline V lookup: CDR1 KGHSH, CDR2 LQKENI. The CDR3: CASSPFGEETQYF. CDR3 DNA sequence: TGTGCCAGCTCACCTTTTGGCGAGGAGACCCAGTACTTC.

This clonotype was detected a few times. The chain is built from TRBV19 and TRBJ2-3, with TRBD2 matching 9 bases. From germline, CDR1 is LNHDA and CDR2 SQIVND (reference sequence). The V segment lost 8 bases and the J segment 2 bases; nucleotides outside the gene matches: 11. The CDR3 length is 16 residues. In DNA form, the CDR3 reads TGTGCCAGTTCTTCTCTAGCGGGACAAGCCACAGATACGCAGTATTTT. Protein: CASSSLAGQATDTQYF.

Note on this clonotype: It may be a read error: a sequence one base away is much more abundant. This sequence joins TRBV11-1 and TRBJ2-5; either TRBD1 or TRBD2 may fit D (5 bases each). The V and J ends lost 7 bases and 4 bases respectively, with 16 bases between them. Germline V gene data show CDR1 as SGHAT and CDR2 as FQDESV (reference sequence). The CDR3 is 14 amino acids. The CDR3 nucleotides read TGTGCCAGCACCAAGGACGGGGCTCGAGAGACCCAGTACTTC. Its translation: CASTKDGARETQYF.

This clonotype was counted ten times or more. The genes are TRBV10-3 and TRBJ1-5; a possible D gene is TRBD1 (6 bases). Germline V gene data show CDR1 as ENHRY and CDR2 as SYGVKD. CDR3 size: 14 residues. The ends were cut back, 4 bases at V and 0 bases at J, with 7 bases in the middle. CDR3 bases: TGTGCCATCAGTGCGGGACATAGCAATCAGCCCCAGCATTTT. This codes for CAISAGHSNQPQHF.

This sequence joins TRBV7-9 and TRBJ2-3; TRBD2 aligns across 11 bases. Trimming cost V 5 bases and J 3 bases; bases outside gene matches: 7. Germline CDR1 reads SEHNR; CDR2 reads FQNEAQ (reference sequence). The CDR3 runs 16 residues. The CDR3 sequence is CASSTPLAGVTDTQYF. CDR3 DNA sequence: TGTGCCAGCAGCACACCACTAGCGGGAGTGACAGATACGCAGTATTTT.

In this sample, this clonotype turned up many times. The genes are TRBV7-3 and TRBJ1-1, with 7 bases that match TRBD1. This CDR3 is 13 amino acids long. V was clipped by 1 base and J by 10 bases; unmatched bases: 6. In germline, CDR1 is SGHTA, CDR2 FQGTGA. The CDR3 DNA follows: TGTGCCAGCAGCTTAAGTTCCGGGACAGTAGCTTTCTTT. Residues: CASSLSSGTVAFF.

The chain uses TRBV24-1 and TRBJ1-5; possible D gene TRBD1, 6 bases. The V gene lost 4 bases and the J gene lost 0 bases, with 15 bases spanning the gap. The germline V gene has CDR1 KGHDR and CDR2 SFDVKD. The CDR3 runs to 17 residues. The CDR3 DNA sequence: TGTGCCACCAGTGACTACCGGGACAAAGATAGCAATCAGCCCCAGCATTTT. Translated, it gives CATSDYRDKDSNQPQHF.

The rearrangement uses TRBV4-1 and TRBJ2-7, with 12 bases lining up with TRBD2. The V gene end was trimmed by 1 base and the J gene end by 2 bases; junction bases not matched to a gene: 9. The germline V gene has CDR1 MGHRA and CDR2 YSYEKL. The length of the CDR3 is 18 residues. The CDR3 nucleotides are TGCGCCAGCAGCCAAGCGGCGCTAGCGGGAGGGGTCCCCTACGAGCAGTACTTC. This encodes CASSQAALAGGVPYEQYF.

The V call is TRBV6-5, the J call TRBJ2-7, with 7 bases aligning to TRBD1. Germline V gene data show CDR1 as MNHEY and CDR2 as SVGAGI. The CDR3 consists of 13 residues. The V segment lost 2 bases and the J segment 3 bases; nucleotides outside the gene matches: 1. The CDR3 coding sequence is TGTGCCAGCAGTTACCGGGACAGCTACGAGCAGTACTTC. This codes for CASSYRDSYEQYF.